This TCR beta chain is drawn from a study of cytomegalovirus exposure and HLA in healthy donors. This clone was picked up one time. Data came from immunoSEQ multiplex PCR; TCRdb stores just in-frame clones and leaves some out. Of around 120,000 clones in the sample, about 90% were seen once. V lost 3 bases and J 3 bases, leaving 12 bases between the germline ends. The CDR3 length is 14 residues. CDR1 and CDR2 (germline): LNHDA, SQIVND (reference sequence). The rearrangement joins TRBV19 to TRBJ2-7; D possibly corresponds to TRBD1 (6 bases). Input material: PBMCs. The TCR comes from a woman younger than 30 in good health and CMV-seronegative. The CDR3 nucleotides are TGTGCCAGTAGTATTCGGGACACCAACTACGAGCAGTACTTC. Protein sequence: CASSIRDTNYEQYF.